This T cell receptor beta chain is drawn from a study of control samples from healthy donors and cancer patients. This CDR3 is 15 amino acids long. From germline, CDR1 is SGHTA and CDR2 FQGNSA. Trimming at V came to 4 bases and at J to 10 bases, leaving 8 bases not matched to a gene. The repertoire was sequenced with immunoSEQ multiplex PCR; TCRdb's copy has only in-frame clones and lacks some. The repertoire holds some 160,000 clones, with approximately 88% as singletons. The chain uses TRBV7-2 and TRBJ1-4; 11 nucleotides align to TRBD1. The TCR was taken from a man aged 25 to 45 in good health. Sequenced input: blood. CDR3 protein: CASSSDMGQGGKLFF. CDR3 DNA sequence: TGTGCCAGCAGCTCAGACATGGGACAGGGGGGAAAACTGTTTTTT.